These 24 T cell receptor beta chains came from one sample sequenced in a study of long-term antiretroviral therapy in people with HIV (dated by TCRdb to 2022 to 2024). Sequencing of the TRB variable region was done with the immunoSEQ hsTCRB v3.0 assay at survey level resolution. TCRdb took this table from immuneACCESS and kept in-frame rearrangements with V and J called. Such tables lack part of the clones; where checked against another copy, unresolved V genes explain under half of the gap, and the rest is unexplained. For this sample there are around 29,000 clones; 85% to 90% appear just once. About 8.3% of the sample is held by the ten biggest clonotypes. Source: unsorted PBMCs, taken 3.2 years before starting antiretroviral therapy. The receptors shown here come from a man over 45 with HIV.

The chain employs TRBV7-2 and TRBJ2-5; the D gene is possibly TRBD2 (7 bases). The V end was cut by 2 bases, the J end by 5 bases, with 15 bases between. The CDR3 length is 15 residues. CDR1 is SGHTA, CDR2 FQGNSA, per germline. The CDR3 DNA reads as TGTGCCAGCAGCTTATACAGGGACGGGGGGGAGACCCAGTACTTC. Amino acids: CASSLYRDGGETQYF.

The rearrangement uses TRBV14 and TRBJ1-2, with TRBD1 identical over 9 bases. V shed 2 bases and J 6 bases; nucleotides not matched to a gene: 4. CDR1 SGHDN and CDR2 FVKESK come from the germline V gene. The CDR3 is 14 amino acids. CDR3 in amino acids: CASSQLGQGNGYTF. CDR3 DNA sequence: TGTGCCAGCAGCCAACTGGGACAGGGAAATGGCTACACCTTC.

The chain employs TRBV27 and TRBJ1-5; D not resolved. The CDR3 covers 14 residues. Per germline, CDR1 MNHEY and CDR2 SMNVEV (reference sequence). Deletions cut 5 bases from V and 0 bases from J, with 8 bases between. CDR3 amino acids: CASSPGDSNQPQHF. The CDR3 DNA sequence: TGTGCCAGCAGTCCCGGGGATAGCAATCAGCCCCAGCATTTT.

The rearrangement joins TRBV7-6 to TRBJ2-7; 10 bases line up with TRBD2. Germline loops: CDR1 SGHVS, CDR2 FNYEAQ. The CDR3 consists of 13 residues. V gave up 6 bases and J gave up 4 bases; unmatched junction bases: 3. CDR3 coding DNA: TGTGCCAGCAGTTGGACTAGCGGTTACGAGCAGTACTTC. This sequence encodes CASSWTSGYEQYF.

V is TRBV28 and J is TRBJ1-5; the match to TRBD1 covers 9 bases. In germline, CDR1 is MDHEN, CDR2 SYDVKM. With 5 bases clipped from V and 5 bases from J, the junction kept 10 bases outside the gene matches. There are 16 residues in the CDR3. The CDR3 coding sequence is TGTGCCAGCAGTCTCTATGGACAGGGGAAGGATCAGCCCCAGCATTTT. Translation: CASSLYGQGKDQPQHF.

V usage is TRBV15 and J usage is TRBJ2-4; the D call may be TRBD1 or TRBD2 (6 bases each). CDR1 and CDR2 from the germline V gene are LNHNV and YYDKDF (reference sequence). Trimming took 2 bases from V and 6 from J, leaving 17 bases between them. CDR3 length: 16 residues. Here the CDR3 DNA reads TGTGCCACCAGCAGACAAGGGGGGACCCGAATAAACATTCAGTACTTC. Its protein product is CATSRQGGTRINIQYF. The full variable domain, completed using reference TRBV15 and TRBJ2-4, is DAMVIQNPRYQVTQFGKPVTLSCSQTLNHNVMYWYQQKSSQAPKLLFHYYDKDFNNEADTPDNFQSRRPNTSFCFLDIRSPGLGDTAMYLCATSRQGGTRINIQYFGAGTRLSVL.

CDR3 bases: TGTGCCAGCAGCTTATTGGGCGGGGGGGGTCAGCCCCAGCATTTT. As protein: CASSLLGGGGQPQHF. The rearrangement uses TRBV5-6 and TRBJ1-5, with D possibly matching TRBD1 (5 bases). V was clipped by 2 bases and J by 6 bases, with 15 bases between them. Germline V gene lookup returns CDR1 SGHDT and CDR2 YYEEEE. This CDR3 is 15 amino acids long.

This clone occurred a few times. The CDR3 DNA reads as TGCGCCAGCAGTGACAGGGTAAGCAATCAGCCCCAGCATTTT. Its protein is CASSDRVSNQPQHF. The rearrangement links TRBV10-2 to TRBJ1-5, with TRBD1 as a possible D gene (5 bases). Trimming stripped 3 bases from V and 1 base from J, with 7 bases between. Germline values: CDR1 WSHSY, CDR2 SAAADI. The CDR3 has 14 residues.

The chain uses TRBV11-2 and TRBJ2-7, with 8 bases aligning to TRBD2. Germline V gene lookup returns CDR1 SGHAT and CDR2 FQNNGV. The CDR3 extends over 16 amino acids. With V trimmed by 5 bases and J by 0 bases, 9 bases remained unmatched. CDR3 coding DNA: TGTGCCAGCAGCCCGGGGACTAGTTTCGGCTCCTACGAGCAGTACTTC. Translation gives CASSPGTSFGSYEQYF.

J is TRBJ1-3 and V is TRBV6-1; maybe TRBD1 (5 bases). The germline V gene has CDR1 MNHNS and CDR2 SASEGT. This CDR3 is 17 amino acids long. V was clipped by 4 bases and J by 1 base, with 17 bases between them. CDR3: CASSVVGGVLSGNTIYF. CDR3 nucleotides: TGTGCCAGCAGTGTAGTCGGAGGGGTTTTATCTGGAAACACCATATATTTT.

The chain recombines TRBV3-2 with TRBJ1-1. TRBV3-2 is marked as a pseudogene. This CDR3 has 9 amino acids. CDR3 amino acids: CASSQEAFF. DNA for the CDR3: TGTGCCAGCAGCCAAGAAGCTTTCTTT.

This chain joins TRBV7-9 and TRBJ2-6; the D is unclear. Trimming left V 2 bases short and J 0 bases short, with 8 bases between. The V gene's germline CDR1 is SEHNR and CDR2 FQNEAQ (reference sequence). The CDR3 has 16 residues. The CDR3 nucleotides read TGTGCCAGCAGCTTATGGCAGAGCTCTGGGGCCAACGTCCTGACTTTC. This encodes CASSLWQSSGANVLTF. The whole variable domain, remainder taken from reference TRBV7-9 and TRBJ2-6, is DTGVSQNPRHKITKRGQNVTFRCDPISEHNRLYWYRQTLGQGPEFLTYFQNEAQLEKSRLLSDRFSAERPKGSFSTLEIQRTEQGDSAMYLCASSLWQSSGANVLTFGAGSRLTVL.

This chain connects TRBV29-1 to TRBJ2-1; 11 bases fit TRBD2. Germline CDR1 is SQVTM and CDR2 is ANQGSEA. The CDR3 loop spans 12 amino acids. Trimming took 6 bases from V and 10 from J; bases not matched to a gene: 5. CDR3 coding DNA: TGCAGCGTAATAGCGGGAGGGCCCGAGCAGTTCTTC. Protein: CSVIAGGPEQFF.

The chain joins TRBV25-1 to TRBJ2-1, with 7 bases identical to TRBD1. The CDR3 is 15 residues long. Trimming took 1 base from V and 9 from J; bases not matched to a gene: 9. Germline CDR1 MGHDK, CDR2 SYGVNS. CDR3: CASSESPQGWGEQFF. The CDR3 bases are TGTGCCAGCAGTGAATCCCCACAGGGGTGGGGTGAGCAGTTCTTC.

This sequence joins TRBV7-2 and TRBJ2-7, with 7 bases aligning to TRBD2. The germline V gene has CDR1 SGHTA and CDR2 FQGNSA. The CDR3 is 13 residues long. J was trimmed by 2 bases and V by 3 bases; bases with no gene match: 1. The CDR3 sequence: CASSFSGAYEQYF. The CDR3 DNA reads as TGTGCCAGCAGCTTCAGCGGGGCCTACGAGCAGTACTTC.

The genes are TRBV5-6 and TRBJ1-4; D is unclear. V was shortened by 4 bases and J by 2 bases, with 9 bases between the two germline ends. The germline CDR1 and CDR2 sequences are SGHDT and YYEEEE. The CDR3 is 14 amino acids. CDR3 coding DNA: TGTGCCAGCAGCCCTCTGGGTACTAATGAAAAACTGTTTTTT. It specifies CASSPLGTNEKLFF.

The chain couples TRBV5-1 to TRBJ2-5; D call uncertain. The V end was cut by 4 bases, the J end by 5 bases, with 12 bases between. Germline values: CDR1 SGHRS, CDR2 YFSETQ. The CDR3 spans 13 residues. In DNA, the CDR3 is TGCGCCAGCAGCGGCACTTTCAAGGAGACCCAGTACTTC. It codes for CASSGTFKETQYF.

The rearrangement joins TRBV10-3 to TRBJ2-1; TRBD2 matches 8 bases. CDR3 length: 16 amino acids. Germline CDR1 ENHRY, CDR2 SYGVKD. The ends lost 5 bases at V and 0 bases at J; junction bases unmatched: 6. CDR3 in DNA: TGTGCCATCAGTATCGGGGGGGCAAACTCCTACAATGAGCAGTTCTTC. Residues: CAISIGGANSYNEQFF.

The CDR3 here is CASSLSYRRGRTDTQYF. In DNA form, the CDR3 reads TGTGCCAGCAGTTTATCGTATAGGAGGGGGCGAACAGATACGCAGTATTTT. V gene TRBV27 combines with J gene TRBJ2-3, with a tentative D call TRBD1 (7 bases). This CDR3 has 17 amino acids. Trimming shortened V by 0 bases and J by 3 bases, and 16 bases separated the two germline ends. Looked up from germline, CDR1 is MNHEY and CDR2 is SMNVEV (reference sequence).

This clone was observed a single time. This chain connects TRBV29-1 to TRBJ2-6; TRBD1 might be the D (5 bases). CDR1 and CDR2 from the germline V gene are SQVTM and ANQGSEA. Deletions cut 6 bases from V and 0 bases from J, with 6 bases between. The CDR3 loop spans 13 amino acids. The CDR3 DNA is TGCAGCGTGGGGCTCTCTGGGGCCAACGTCCTGACTTTC. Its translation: CSVGLSGANVLTF.

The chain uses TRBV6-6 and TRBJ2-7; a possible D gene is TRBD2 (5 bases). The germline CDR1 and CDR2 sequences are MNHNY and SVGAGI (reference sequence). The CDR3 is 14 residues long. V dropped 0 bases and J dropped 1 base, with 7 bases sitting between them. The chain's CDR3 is CASSYSSGSYEQYF. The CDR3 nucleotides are TGTGCCAGCAGTTACTCCAGCGGATCCTACGAGCAGTACTTC.

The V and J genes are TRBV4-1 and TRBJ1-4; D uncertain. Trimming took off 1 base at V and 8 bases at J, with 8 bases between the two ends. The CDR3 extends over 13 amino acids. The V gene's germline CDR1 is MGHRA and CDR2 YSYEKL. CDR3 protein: CASSQVDGEKLFF. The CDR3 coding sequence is TGCGCCAGCAGCCAAGTTGACGGGGAAAAACTGTTTTTT.

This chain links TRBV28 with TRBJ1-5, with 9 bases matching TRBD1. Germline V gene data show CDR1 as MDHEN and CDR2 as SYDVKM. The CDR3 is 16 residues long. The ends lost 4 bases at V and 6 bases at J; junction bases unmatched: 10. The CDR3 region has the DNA TGTGCCAGCAGTTACCTAACAGGGGGCGCGTCTCAGCCCCAGCATTTT. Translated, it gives CASSYLTGGASQPQHF.

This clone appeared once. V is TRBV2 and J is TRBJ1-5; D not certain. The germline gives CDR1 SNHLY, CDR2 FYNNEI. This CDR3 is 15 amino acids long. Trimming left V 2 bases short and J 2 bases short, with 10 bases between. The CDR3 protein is CASSEMGDGNQPQHF. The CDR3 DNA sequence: TGTGCCAGCAGTGAAATGGGCGACGGCAATCAGCCCCAGCATTTT. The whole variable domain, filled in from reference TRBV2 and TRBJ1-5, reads EPEVTQTPSHQVTQMGQEVILRCVPISNHLYFYWYRQILGQKVEFLVSFYNNEISEKSEIFDDQFSVERPDGSNFTLKIRSTKLEDSAMYFCASSEMGDGNQPQHFGDGTRLSIL.